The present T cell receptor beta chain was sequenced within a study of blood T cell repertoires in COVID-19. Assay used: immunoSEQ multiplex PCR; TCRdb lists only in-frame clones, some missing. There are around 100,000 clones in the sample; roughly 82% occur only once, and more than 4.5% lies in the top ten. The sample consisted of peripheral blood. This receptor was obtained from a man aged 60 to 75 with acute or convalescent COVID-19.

The CDR3 DNA sequence: TGTGCCAGCAGTGACTCGGGGACAGGGGACGATGGCTACACCTTC. It translates to CASSDSGTGDDGYTF. V and J are TRBV6-4 and TRBJ1-2; 10 bases line up with TRBD1. Trimming took 0 bases from V and 6 from J; bases not matched to a gene: 4. The germline CDR1 and CDR2 sequences are MRHNA and SNTAGT. The CDR3 loop spans 15 amino acids.